This T cell receptor (beta chain) was identified in a study of T cells in Graves' hyperthyroidism and ophthalmopathy. Looking at the study overall: The authors collected peripheral blood at initial diagnosis, before any treatment. Study-wide findings and caveats: Ophthalmopathy, as predicted by the model, came a median around 7 months after the prediction. Most clonotypes expanded in the thyroid (above 0.001) were also present in blood.

This clonotype was counted at least ten times. Its antigen is not known. Template material for amplifying TCR beta CDR3 regions consisted of RNA transcripts. TCR CDR3 underwent first-round RT-PCR with the HTBI primer set. Via MiXCR, TCRdb re-called the multiplex PCR reads, giving one row per CDR3 protein. The top ten clones hold around 7.8% of a sample with approximately 590,000 distinct CDR3 sequences, approximately 14% of them seen once. This CDR3 region has 12 residues. V lost 7 bases and J lost 10, with 17 bases in between. Germline lookup yields CDR1 MDHEN and CDR2 SYDVKM. The chain uses TRBV28 and TRBJ2-7; D is perhaps TRBD1 (6 bases). Sequencing was carried out using blood. The TCR sequence derives from a woman aged 25 to 39 with Graves' hyperthyroidism. The CDR3 DNA is TGTGCCAGCACGGGGCCCAGGGGACGACAGTACTTC. Amino acids: CASTGPRGRQYF.